A selection of T cell receptor beta chains follows, all from one sample in a study of blood T cell repertoires in COVID-19. The data were produced by immunoSEQ multiplex PCR, yet TCRdb's version contains in-frame clones alone and is incomplete. The table records 60,000 or so clones, roughly 93% of them present only once. Specimen: peripheral blood. The receptor source for this set is a human donor in a cohort sampled during active COVID-19. CDR3s include the opening cysteine and the closing phenylalanine or tryptophan. A D gene is named only where the DNA matches it firmly. Clone size is shown for a subset of rows, as once, few, many or a class of expanded clone.

TRBJ2-2 . TRBV6-1 . TGTGCCAGCAGTGACGGTCAGGGAAACACCGGGGAGCTGTTTTTT CASSDGQGNTGELFF
TRBJ1-5 few TRBV28 . TGTGCCAGCAGAGGGGAAGGGAAGCCCCAGCATTTT CASRGEGKPQHF
TRBJ1-1 . TRBV5-5 TRBD1 TGTGCCAGCGGACAGGGGAAGGGGAACACTGAAGCTTTCTTT CASGQGKGNTEAFF
TRBJ2-7 . TRBV2 TRBD2 TGTGCCAGCACCCGTGGGACTAGCGGGATCTACGAGCAGTACTTC CASTRGTSGIYEQYF
TRBJ1-5 once TRBV28 . TGTGCCACATTTACGGGAGGTCAGCCCCAGCATTTT CATFTGGQPQHF
TRBJ2-3 . TRBV7-6 . TGTGCCAGCAGCTTAGACCAGGGCCCAGATACGCAGTATTTT CASSLDQGPDTQYF
TRBJ2-6 . TRBV6-6 . TGTGCCAGCAGTCCAATGGGGGGGCTGGGAGGGGCCAACGTCCTGACTTTC CASSPMGGLGGANVLTF
TRBJ1-1 . TRBV11-2 . TGTGCCAGCAGCTTTGCGATCCTGAACACTGAAGCTTTCTTT CASSFAILNTEAFF
TRBJ1-4 . TRBV25-1 TRBD1 TGTGCCAGCAGTCACAGGGGTACTAATGAAAAACTGTTTTTT CASSHRGTNEKLFF
TRBJ2-1 once TRBV11-3 TRBD2 TGTGCCAGCAGCTTAGACGGGAGGGCCGCCAATGAGCAGTTCTTC CASSLDGRAANEQFF
TRBJ1-2 . TRBV28 . TGTGCCAGTCAGGGAAACTATGGCTACACCTTC CASQGNYGYTF
TRBJ2-2 . TRBV4-2 TRBD1 TGTGCCAGCAGCCAAAGGACAGGGGAGACCGGGGAGCTGTTTTTT CASSQRTGETGELFF
TRBJ1-2 . TRBV5-1 TRBD1 TGCGCCAGCAGCTTGAGGGACAGGGGGACTATGGCGGACTATGGCTACACCTTC CASSLRDRGTMADYGYTF
TRBJ1-2 . TRBV10-3 TRBD1 TGTGCCATCAGTGAACCCGGGACAGGGGGTGCTTACTATGGCTACACCTTC CAISEPGTGGAYYGYTF
TRBJ2-2 . TRBV28 . TGTGCCAGCAGTTTAGTTCCAGGCTGGACCGGGGAGCTGTTTTTT CASSLVPGWTGELFF
TRBJ2-6 . TRBV2 . TGTGCCAGCAGTGCTTTCGGCCAGGGATACTCTGGGGCCAACGTCCTGACTTTC CASSAFGQGYSGANVLTF
TRBJ2-7 . TRBV9 TRBD2 TGTGCCAGCACGGCTGCGGGAGCATCCTACGAGGCGCAGTACTTC CASTAAGASYEAQYF
TRBJ2-3 . TRBV5-1 . TGCGCCAGCAGCTTGGCAGGTGTGGGCACAGATACGCAGTATTTT CASSLAGVGTDTQYF
TRBJ2-7 . TRBV14 TRBD1 TGTGCCAGCAGCCCCACGACAGGGGTTGGGTACGAGCAGTACTTC CASSPTTGVGYEQYF
TRBJ2-3 . TRBV2 TRBD2 TGTGCCAGCCTGGGGGGACTAGCGGTTGCAGATACGCAGTATTTT CASLGGLAVADTQYF
TRBJ2-7 . TRBV28 TRBD1 TGTGCCAGCAGTTTACCGGGACAGATTCACTACGAGCAGTACTTC CASSLPGQIHYEQYF
TRBJ2-5 . TRBV6-4 . TGTGCCACCCCGGGACAAGGCGAAGAGACCCAGTACTTC CATPGQGEETQYF
TRBJ2-2 . TRBV5-1 . TGCGCCAGCAGCTGGGAGGGACAGGTGGCCGGGGAGCTGTTTTTT CASSWEGQVAGELFF
TRBJ2-1 . TRBV28 . TGTGCCAGCAGTGGGGCCGTTATCAATGAGCAGTTCTTC CASSGAVINEQFF
TRBJ2-7 once TRBV15 TRBD2 TGTGCCACCAGCAGCGTTGAAGCGGGGTCCTACGAGCAGTACTTC CATSSVEAGSYEQYF
TRBJ2-7 . TRBV9 TRBD2 TGTGCCAGCAGCGTTAGCGGGAGCGCCTACGAGCAGTACTTC CASSVSGSAYEQYF
TRBJ2-2 . TRBV6-5 TRBD2 TGTGCCAGCAGTTACGGGGGGGTCAACCCAACCGGGGAGCTGTTTTTT CASSYGGVNPTGELFF
TRBJ2-2 . TRBV14 TRBD2 TGTGCCAGCAGCCCCAATAGCGGGGGGAACACCGGGGAGCTGTTTTTT CASSPNSGGNTGELFF
TRBJ2-5 . TRBV20-1 TRBD1 TGCAGTGCCAGTCGGACAGGCCCGGGGGAGACCCAGTACTTC CSASRTGPGETQYF
TRBJ2-1 . TRBV15 TRBD2 TGTGCCACCAGCACAGGGACTAGCGGGTGGTCCTACAATGAGCAGTTCTTC CATSTGTSGWSYNEQFF
TRBJ1-2 once TRBV3-1/TRBV3-2 . TGTGCCAGCAGCCAGGGGGCGGGCTATGGCTACACCTTC CASSQGAGYGYTF
TRBJ2-3 . TRBV6-5 . TGTGCCAGCAGTTACTCTGGCCAGGGCCACACAGATACGCAGTATTTT CASSYSGQGHTDTQYF
TRBJ2-3 . TRBV4-3 . TGCGCCAGCAGCCAAGATCGGCCAGGGGACGGGTTCACAGATACGCAGTATTTT CASSQDRPGDGFTDTQYF
TRBJ1-2 once TRBV24-1 . TGTGCCACCAGTGATGAACAGGGTACCTATGGCTACACCTTC CATSDEQGTYGYTF
TRBJ2-7 . TRBV29-1 . TGCAGCGTTGAAGCAGGGAATAATTACGAGCAGTACTTC CSVEAGNNYEQYF
TRBJ2-1 . TRBV4-3 . TGCGCCAGCAGCCCCAGGGGGGCGGGAAGCTACAATGAGCAGTTCTTC CASSPRGAGSYNEQFF
TRBJ2-5 . TRBV2 TRBD1 TGTGCCAGCAGTGATCGACAGGGAAGGGGACAAGAGACCCAGTACTTC CASSDRQGRGQETQYF
TRBJ2-1 . TRBV5-1 . TGCGCCAGCAGCTTGGAACTAGCTGGGGACAATGAGCAGTTCTTC CASSLELAGDNEQFF
TRBJ2-1 . TRBV9 . TGTGCCAGCAGCGTAAGGGAGTTTTACAATGAGCAGTTCTTC CASSVREFYNEQFF
TRBJ2-1 few TRBV9 . TGTGCCAGCAGCTCCACCGGGACAGGGCCGAAATTAGCGGGAGAGGGCTACAATGAGCAGTTCTTC CASSSTGTGPKLAGEGYNEQFF
TRBJ1-4 . TRBV3-1/TRBV3-2 . TGTGCCAGCAGCCAACTGTCGCAGTCGGGAAAACTGTTTTTT CASSQLSQSGKLFF
TRBJ2-5 . TRBV6-5 . TGTGCCAGCAGTTACTCTTCGGGGACACAACAAGAGACCCAGTACTTC CASSYSSGTQQETQYF
TRBJ2-4 once TRBV4-3 TRBD2 TGCGCCAGCAGCCAAGATGGTGGGACTAGCAGGGGAAACATTCAGTACTTC CASSQDGGTSRGNIQYF
TRBJ1-4 . TRBV24-1 TRBD1 TGTGCCACCAGTGTCAGGACAGGGGTTCGGGAAAAACTGTTTTTT CATSVRTGVREKLFF
TRBJ2-5 . TRBV13 TRBD2 TGTGCCAGCAGCTCCGGGACTAGTAATTTCCAGTACTTC CASSSGTSNFQYF
TRBJ2-7 . TRBV18 TRBD1 TGTGCCAGCTCCCGGAGACAGGGGGCAGAGGAGCAGTACTTC CASSRRQGAEEQYF
TRBJ2-1 . TRBV6-2/TRBV6-3 . TGTGCCAGCAGTAAGGTACTAGGATCCTACAATGAGCAGTTCTTC CASSKVLGSYNEQFF
TRBJ2-7 . TRBV29-1 TRBD2 TGCAGCGTTGACGGTAGCGGGGGGTACGAGCAGTACTTC CSVDGSGGYEQYF
TRBJ1-1 once TRBV28 . TGTGCCAGCAGTTTATGGGGGCGAATTGGCACTGAAGCTTTCTTT CASSLWGRIGTEAFF
TRBJ1-1 once TRBV12-3/TRBV12-4 . TGTGCCAGCAGCTTAGACAGATACACTGAAGCTTTCTTT CASSLDRYTEAFF
TRBJ1-2 . TRBV12-3/TRBV12-4 . TGTGCCAGCAGGCCAGGTGGGCGCTATGGCTACACCTTC CASRPGGRYGYTF
TRBJ1-1 . TRBV3-1/TRBV3-2 . TGTGCCAGCAGCCAACAGGGTGGCACTGAAGCTTTCTTT CASSQQGGTEAFF
TRBJ2-7 few TRBV11-2 TRBD2 TGTGCCAGCAGTTTAGGGGCTATGGCGGGAGACGAGCAGTACTTC CASSLGAMAGDEQYF
TRBJ2-1 . TRBV7-3 TRBD1 TGTGCCAGCAGCAAGTCTGCCGGGACAGGGATTAATGAGCAGTTCTTC CASSKSAGTGINEQFF